This T cell receptor (beta chain) was retrieved from a study of OX40 agonist ivuxolimab in advanced cancers. In terms of the full investigation: Ivuxolimab was an agonistic, fully human IgG2 monoclonal antibody directed against OX40 (CD134), a costimulatory receptor. Intravenous ivuxolimab was administered to patients every 2 weeks at six dose levels: 0.01, 0.1, 0.3, 1.5, 3 and 10 mg/kg. Of the approximately 54 dose-escalation patients, hepatocellular carcinoma was present in around 20, melanoma in about 15, renal cell carcinoma in 9 and head and neck cancer in 9. In the dose-escalation cohort, 82.7% of patients were male, and the mean age was approximately 64 years, with a range of 23 to 79. Patients were allowed to have had prior anti-PD-1, anti-PD-L1 or anti-CTLA-4 therapy, and roughly 40% of the dose-escalation patients had been treated with checkpoint inhibitors. Partial responses occurred in three dose-escalation patients, of whom one had hepatocellular carcinoma and two had cutaneous melanoma. The point of sequencing TCRbeta in the periphery was to test whether ivuxolimab changed TCR sequence diversity and drove clonal T-cell expansion. The paper reports the monotherapy dose-escalation portion (N of about 47 patients) of the phase I ivuxolimab trial.

For sequencing of the TCRbeta CDR3 region, genomic DNA was extracted from the sorted cells. The immunoSEQ Assay was used to sequence the TCRbeta CDR3 regions. TCRdb obtained this table from immuneACCESS and retained in-frame rearrangements with V and J assigned. These tables miss some clones; where compared with another copy, unresolved V genes account for less than half of the shortfall, and the remainder is unexplained. In this sample the table shows 40,000 or so clones, around 90% of which occur a single time. The ten largest clones add up to roughly a fifth of the sample. This clone was recorded only once. Its antigen is not yet known. No clone much larger than this one lies a single base away; base qualities are absent. The full study reports these points: At doses of 0.1 to 3.0 mg/kg, clonal expansion of both CD4+ and CD8+ T cells in blood was seen between baseline and week 6. In the 0.1-3.0 mg/kg groups, partial responders were among the patients with the lowest normalized peripheral clonal expansion, particularly in CD8+ T cells. The antigen specificity of the clonally expanded peripheral T cells was not determined. Low levels of normalized T-cell clonal expansion were also shown by some nonresponding patients. After ivuxolimab, CD8+ T cells had more expanded clones than CD4+ T cells on average.

The trial excluded patients who had a history of autoimmune disease or who were on systemic immunosuppression. In every dose cohort, peripheral blood was drawn for TCR sequencing at baseline, cycle 4 day 1, and cycle 7 day 1. Samples came from an open-label, multicenter, first-in-human phase I dose-escalation trial of ivuxolimab. Adults with locally advanced or metastatic melanoma, renal cell carcinoma, hepatocellular carcinoma or head and neck squamous cell carcinoma were enrolled in the trial. Before TCR sequencing, CD4+ T cells and CD8+ T cells were sorted from peripheral blood as separate populations. For this chain, trimming is 0 bases at the V end and 1 base at the J end, and the number of junction bases without a gene match is 2. The germline V gene yields LGHNA for CDR1 and YNFKEQ for CDR2. Measured from the cysteine to the phenylalanine, the CDR3 is 16 residues long. The kept DNA is CDR3 alone, 48 bases in frame from the first base.

The chain was built from TRBV4-2 and TRBJ2-1, and TRBD2 aligns with 8 junction nucleotides. The clonotype originates from an adult with an advanced solid tumor such as melanoma, head and neck, liver or kidney cancer. This specimen consisted of CD4+ or CD8+ T cells sorted from blood, obtained in a trial of the OX40 agonist ivuxolimab. Here the CDR3 is given as CASSQEERESYNEQFF. The sequenced DNA is TGTGCCAGCAGCCAAGAGGAGCGGGAGTCCTACAATGAGCAGTTCTTC.